The subject of this entry is one TCR beta chain. Its specificity is not known. Into CD45RA+ naive and CD45RA-negative memory subsets, the CD4+ cells were split. This sample was included in a study of shared clonotypes between healthy human individuals. At the level of the study: CD4 naive and memory got three plates each, CD8 naive two, CD8 memory one.

Regarding the study as a whole: Across subsets, estimated richness was generally greater for naive than for memory populations.

Sorted-subset replicate PCR reactions were performed with approximately 200 ng DNA, corresponding to some 32,000 T cell genomes. TCRdb keeps only in-frame clones here, not all; method: immunoSEQ multiplex PCR. In the table there are 2 million to 2.5 million clones, 80% to 95% of which are singletons. This CDR3 comprises 15 residues. Germline-derived CDR1 and CDR2 are MNHEY and SMNVEV (reference sequence). Trimming cost V 6 bases and J 3 bases, with 17 bases left between them. The sequence was obtained from a man in his late teens or twenties in good health. Some clones in this sample may be carry-over from other donors' samples. V and J are TRBV27 and TRBJ2-5; tentatively, D is TRBD1 (5 bases). The sample was naive CD4+ T cells from PBMCs. As to subset: CD45RA+ positively selected. The CDR3 sequence: CASRKWGKGEETQYF. For the CDR3, the DNA is TGTGCCAGCAGGAAGTGGGGCAAAGGGGAAGAGACCCAGTACTTC.